A selection of T cell receptor beta chains follows, all from one sample in a study of blood T cell repertoires in COVID-19. Produced via immunoSEQ multiplex PCR; TCRdb's table is partial and in-frame only. The sample yields about 71,000 clones, 70% to 90% seen once. Source material: peripheral blood. The receptors stem from a man aged 25-45 years with acute or convalescent COVID-19. CDR3s include the opening cysteine and the closing phenylalanine or tryptophan. Fields, in order: D gene, clone size, V gene, J gene, CDR3 protein, CDR3 DNA. D genes are given only for firm matches. Clone size, where shown, is once, few, many, or a class for clones that have expanded.

NA,NA,TRBV30,TRBJ1-5,CAWSEVTGDQPQHF,TGTGCCTGGAGTGAAGTGACGGGGGATCAGCCCCAGCATTTT
TRBD1,NA,TRBV4-2,TRBJ1-1,CASSQNRGFNTEAFF,TGTGCCAGCAGCCAAAACAGGGGATTTAACACTGAAGCTTTCTTT
NA,few,TRBV19,TRBJ2-1,CASRDFHSYNEQFF,TGTGCCAGTAGGGACTTCCACTCCTACAATGAGCAGTTCTTC
NA,few,TRBV6-5,TRBJ1-1,CASSYRAGITEAFF,TGTGCCAGCAGTTACCGCGCAGGTATCACTGAAGCTTTCTTT
NA,NA,TRBV6-5,TRBJ1-3,CASSYWGAGNTIYF,TGTGCCAGCAGTTACTGGGGAGCTGGAAACACCATATATTTT
NA,few,TRBV27,TRBJ1-4,CASSHRATNEKLFF,TGTGCCAGCAGCCACAGGGCAACTAATGAAAAACTGTTTTTT
NA,NA,TRBV27,TRBJ1-4,CASSLRSRGVNEKLFF,TGTGCCAGCAGTTTAAGATCGCGGGGAGTAAATGAAAAACTGTTTTTT
TRBD1,NA,TRBV2,TRBJ1-2,CASRRDRGYYGYTF,TGTGCCAGCAGGAGGGACAGGGGGTACTATGGCTACACCTTC
TRBD1,NA,TRBV29-1,TRBJ2-5,CSGGQGTQYF,TGCAGCGGAGGACAGGGGACCCAGTACTTC
NA,NA,TRBV5-1,TRBJ1-3,CASSLGELAGTIYF,TGCGCCAGCAGCTTGGGCGAACTTGCCGGCACCATATATTTT
TRBD1,once,TRBV6-6,TRBJ2-3,CASSHQRDRRFFWAGDTQYF,TGTGCCAGCAGCCACCAAAGGGACAGGCGATTTTTTTGGGCTGGAGATACGCAGTATTTT
TRBD2,NA,TRBV2,TRBJ2-2,CASRRMGGWSGELFF,TGTGCCAGCAGACGGATGGGGGGGTGGTCCGGGGAGCTGTTTTTT
TRBD1,medium-sized,TRBV27,TRBJ1-5,CASGTGEILSQPQHF,TGTGCCAGCGGGACAGGGGAGATTCTAAGTCAGCCCCAGCATTTT
TRBD1,few,TRBV7-6,TRBJ2-3,CASSLVGPGQGYTDTQYF,TGTGCCAGCAGCTTAGTGGGCCCGGGACAGGGGTACACAGATACGCAGTATTTT
TRBD2,NA,TRBV7-2,TRBJ2-2,CASSFRLATGELFF,TGTGCCAGCAGCTTCCGACTAGCCACCGGGGAGCTGTTTTTT
NA,few,TRBV5-4,TRBJ1-6,CASSLEASNSPLHF,TGTGCCAGCAGCTTGGAAGCGAGCAATTCACCCCTCCACTTT
TRBD1,NA,TRBV5-1,TRBJ1-4,CASSPGTGGRGEKLFF,TGCGCCAGCAGCCCGGGGACAGGCGGACGTGGTGAAAAACTGTTTTTT
TRBD1,once,TRBV4-1,TRBJ1-1,CASSQAKGQGPNTEAFF,TGCGCCAGCAGCCAAGCTAAGGGACAGGGCCCGAACACTGAAGCTTTCTTT
TRBD1,NA,TRBV7-2,TRBJ1-2,CASSPDRGYGYTF,TGTGCCAGCAGCCCCGACAGGGGGTATGGCTACACCTTC
NA,NA,TRBV11-1,TRBJ2-3,CASSPRGERTQYF,TGTGCCAGCAGCCCCAGGGGGGAAAGAACGCAGTATTTT
TRBD1,few,TRBV10-3,TRBJ1-5,CAMGQGGNQPQHF,TGTGCCATGGGACAGGGAGGCAATCAGCCCCAGCATTTT
TRBD2,NA,TRBV19,TRBJ2-1,CATGSLSGTTLLNEQFF,TGTGCCACCGGTTCTCTTTCCGGGACTACGTTATTGAATGAGCAGTTCTTC
NA,NA,TRBV27,TRBJ2-1,CASSSHPEGDEQFF,TGTGCCAGCAGTTCCCACCCCGAGGGAGATGAGCAGTTCTTC
NA,NA,TRBV7-6,TRBJ1-6,CASSFSGDGNSPLHF,TGTGCCAGCAGCTTTTCAGGGGACGGTAATTCACCCCTCCACTTT
NA,NA,TRBV3-1/TRBV3-2,TRBJ1-2,CASSPGRGLGADGYTF,TGTGCCAGCAGTCCGGGGAGGGGCCTCGGTGCGGATGGCTACACCTTC
NA,NA,TRBV19,TRBJ2-2,CASSRRTRQANTGELFF,TGTGCCAGTAGTAGAAGAACAAGACAAGCGAACACCGGGGAGCTGTTTTTT
NA,NA,TRBV6-2/TRBV6-3,TRBJ2-1,CASSYGVLSSYNEQFF,TGTGCCAGCAGTTACGGTGTCCTTAGCTCCTACAATGAGCAGTTCTTC
NA,once,TRBV3-1/TRBV3-2,TRBJ2-7,CASSPELPAYEQYF,TGTGCCAGCAGCCCTGAACTCCCGGCCTACGAGCAGTACTTC
TRBD1,NA,TRBV6-1,TRBJ1-1,CASRPTGGLTEAFF,TGTGCCAGCAGACCGACAGGGGGATTAACTGAAGCTTTCTTT
NA,NA,TRBV13,TRBJ2-1,CASSPGSFGGGRNEQFF,TGTGCCAGCAGCCCAGGTAGCTTTGGGGGGGGGCGAAATGAGCAGTTCTTC
NA,NA,TRBV5-8,TRBJ1-5,CASSLLGTANQPQHF,TGTGCCAGCAGCTTGTTGGGCACGGCCAATCAGCCCCAGCATTTT
NA,few,TRBV5-1,TRBJ2-3,CASSLFRGTDTQYF,TGCGCCAGCAGCTTGTTTCGGGGCACAGATACGCAGTATTTT
TRBD1,few,TRBV10-3,TRBJ1-5,CAISATGEDQPQHF,TGTGCCATCAGTGCAACAGGGGAGGATCAGCCCCAGCATTTT
TRBD1,once,TRBV6-2/TRBV6-3,TRBJ1-3,CASSYGTAGNTIYF,TGTGCCAGCAGTTACGGGACAGCTGGAAACACCATATATTTT
NA,NA,TRBV27,TRBJ2-2,CASSTRRGNGELFF,TGTGCCAGCAGTACGCGACGGGGTAACGGGGAGCTGTTTTTT
NA,once,TRBV3-1/TRBV3-2,TRBJ1-1,CASSQDRGGRAFF,TGTGCCAGCAGCCAAGATAGGGGGGGCAGAGCTTTCTTT
NA,NA,TRBV9,TRBJ2-5,CASSVAGGVLETQYF,TGTGCCAGCAGCGTAGCCGGAGGAGTCTTAGAGACCCAGTACTTC
TRBD1,NA,TRBV9,TRBJ1-3,CASSARQGSRDTIYF,TGTGCCAGCAGCGCCAGACAGGGGAGTAGAGACACCATATATTTT
NA,NA,TRBV28,TRBJ2-7,CASSKPGLAVDEQYF,TGTGCCAGCAGTAAACCGGGACTGGCGGTCGACGAGCAGTACTTC
NA,NA,TRBV19,TRBJ2-2,CASTGGQPGELFF,TGTGCCAGTACCGGGGGACAGCCCGGGGAGCTGTTTTTT
NA,NA,TRBV5-1,TRBJ1-2,CASSLGRGPGYTF,TGCGCCAGCAGCCTCGGGCGGGGGCCGGGCTACACCTTC
TRBD1,NA,TRBV18,TRBJ2-1,CASSPKGQGYNEQFF,TGTGCCAGCTCACCGAAAGGACAGGGCTACAATGAGCAGTTCTTC
NA,NA,TRBV7-9,TRBJ1-2,CASSIVGHQGYTF,TGTGCCAGCAGCATAGTGGGACATCAAGGCTACACCTTC
TRBD1,NA,TRBV19,TRBJ1-5,CASSSYGTANQPQHF,TGTGCCAGTAGCTCCTACGGGACAGCCAATCAGCCCCAGCATTTT
NA,NA,TRBV27,TRBJ1-4,CASSSHFATNEKLFF,TGTGCCAGCAGTTCACATTTTGCAACTAATGAAAAACTGTTTTTT
NA,NA,TRBV28,TRBJ1-5,CASSFGGTSNQPQHF,TGTGCCAGCAGTTTCGGGGGGACTAGCAATCAGCCCCAGCATTTT
NA,NA,TRBV15,TRBJ1-4,CATSRGGQNEKLFF,TGTGCCACCAGCAGAGGAGGACAGAATGAAAAACTGTTTTTT
NA,NA,TRBV7-8,TRBJ2-3,CASSFTRNTDTQYF,TGTGCCAGCAGCTTCACGAGAAACACAGATACGCAGTATTTT
TRBD1,once,TRBV10-3,TRBJ1-2,CAIREDRGGNGYTF,TGTGCCATCAGGGAGGACAGGGGCGGGAATGGCTACACCTTC
TRBD1,NA,TRBV7-9,TRBJ2-1,CASRKGQGDNEQFF,TGTGCCAGCAGGAAAGGACAGGGGGACAATGAGCAGTTCTTC
NA,NA,TRBV20-1,TRBJ2-5,CSVEREAQYF,TGCAGTGTTGAGCGCGAGGCCCAGTACTTC
NA,NA,TRBV27,TRBJ2-3,CASSLRSGSDTQYF,TGTGCCAGCAGTTTACGGTCGGGGTCAGATACGCAGTATTTT
TRBD2,NA,TRBV5-1,TRBJ2-1,CASSLEVGGRGEQFF,TGCGCCAGCAGCTTGGAGGTTGGCGGGAGGGGTGAGCAGTTCTTC
NA,NA,TRBV4-1,TRBJ2-2,CASSQWWGTSNTGELFF,TGCGCCAGCAGCCAATGGTGGGGCACTTCGAACACCGGGGAGCTGTTTTTT
NA,NA,TRBV5-4,TRBJ1-1,CASSHAQAVTVFNRAFF,TGTGCCAGCAGCCACGCCCAGGCGGTGACGGTTTTTAACAGGGCTTTCTTT
NA,NA,TRBV7-2,TRBJ2-3,CASSFSRRTDTQYF,TGTGCCAGCAGCTTTAGCCGTCGCACAGATACGCAGTATTTT
TRBD2,NA,TRBV15,TRBJ2-1,CATSRRTGGTKLNEQFF,TGTGCCACCAGCAGACGTACGGGGGGGACCAAACTCAATGAGCAGTTCTTC